A selection of T cell receptor beta chains follows, all from one sample in a study of blood T cell repertoires in COVID-19. Only in-frame clones appear in the TCRdb table, and some are missing; sequencing was by immunoSEQ multiplex PCR. The repertoire holds 180,000 or so clones, with 60% to 80% as singletons. Source material: PBMCs or T cells enriched from blood (not recorded which). These receptors were obtained from a man in his sixties who had been exposed to COVID-19. The CDR3 runs from the conserved cysteine through the conserved F or W. The D gene is left open where the match is weak. A clone size is listed for some rows: how often the clone was seen (once, few, many), or a class if it is expanded.

j_call: TRBJ1-3
d_call: TRBD1
clone_size: .
v_call: TRBV6-6
cdr3_nt: TGTGCCAGCAGTCAGGACAGGGCTGGAAACACCATATATTTT
cdr3_aa: CASSQDRAGNTIYF

j_call: TRBJ2-3
d_call: TRBD1
clone_size: .
v_call: TRBV30
cdr3_nt: TGTGCCTGGAGGCCCGGCAGGGGGCAAATAGATACGCAGTATTTT
cdr3_aa: CAWRPGRGQIDTQYF

j_call: TRBJ2-7
d_call: TRBD1
clone_size: .
v_call: TRBV2
cdr3_nt: TGTGCCAGCAGCTGGGGACAGGCTCCTCACGAGCAGTACTTC
cdr3_aa: CASSWGQAPHEQYF

j_call: TRBJ1-2
d_call: .
clone_size: .
v_call: TRBV29-1
cdr3_nt: TGCAGTGGCAGCGGGGGACCTAACTATGGCTACACCTTC
cdr3_aa: CSGSGGPNYGYTF

j_call: TRBJ1-1
d_call: TRBD1
clone_size: .
v_call: TRBV7-2
cdr3_nt: TGTGCCAGCAGCTTAGTTCCCGACAGGGGAGGGACGGCTTTCTTT
cdr3_aa: CASSLVPDRGGTAFF

j_call: TRBJ1-5
d_call: .
clone_size: .
v_call: TRBV5-1
cdr3_nt: TGCGCCAGCAGCTTAGAGGTCAATCAGCCCCAGCATTTT
cdr3_aa: CASSLEVNQPQHF

j_call: TRBJ2-7
d_call: TRBD1
clone_size: .
v_call: TRBV28
cdr3_nt: TGTGCCAGCAGTCATACCGGACAGGGTCGCTACGAGCAGTACTTC
cdr3_aa: CASSHTGQGRYEQYF

j_call: TRBJ2-5
d_call: .
clone_size: .
v_call: TRBV27
cdr3_nt: TGTGCCAGCAGTTTATGGCAGGGTTCCCGAGAGACCCAGTACTTC
cdr3_aa: CASSLWQGSRETQYF

j_call: TRBJ1-5
d_call: .
clone_size: .
v_call: TRBV18
cdr3_nt: TGTGCCAGCTCCCCCCGAGGCGAGCCCCAGCATTTT
cdr3_aa: CASSPRGEPQHF

j_call: TRBJ1-1
d_call: TRBD1
clone_size: .
v_call: TRBV5-8
cdr3_nt: TGTGCCAGCAGCTTGCCGGGACAGGGAAACACTGAAGCTTTCTTT
cdr3_aa: CASSLPGQGNTEAFF

j_call: TRBJ2-5
d_call: TRBD2
clone_size: .
v_call: TRBV9
cdr3_nt: TGTGCCAGCAGCGTAGGGACTAGCGGGATAGGGGAGACCCAGTACTTC
cdr3_aa: CASSVGTSGIGETQYF

j_call: TRBJ1-1
d_call: .
clone_size: few
v_call: TRBV5-1
cdr3_nt: TGCGCCAGCAGCTCCGGACAACCGAACACTGAAGCTTTCTTT
cdr3_aa: CASSSGQPNTEAFF

j_call: TRBJ2-1
d_call: TRBD2
clone_size: .
v_call: TRBV5-4
cdr3_nt: TGTGCCAGCAGCTTGGGGACTAGCGGGAGTTTGTACAATGAGCAGTTCTTC
cdr3_aa: CASSLGTSGSLYNEQFF

j_call: TRBJ1-6
d_call: TRBD1
clone_size: .
v_call: TRBV7-8
cdr3_nt: TGTGCCAGCAGCTTAGTTCCGGGACAGAGCTCCTATAATTCACCCCTCCACTTT
cdr3_aa: CASSLVPGQSSYNSPLHF

j_call: TRBJ2-3
d_call: TRBD2
clone_size: .
v_call: TRBV5-8
cdr3_nt: TGTGCCAGCAGCTTACACATTAGCGGGAGTGGCACAGATACGCAGTATTTT
cdr3_aa: CASSLHISGSGTDTQYF

j_call: TRBJ1-2
d_call: .
clone_size: .
v_call: TRBV18
cdr3_nt: TGTGCCAGCTCTCCCCGGACAGACTATGGCTACACCTTC
cdr3_aa: CASSPRTDYGYTF

j_call: TRBJ2-1
d_call: TRBD2
clone_size: .
v_call: TRBV24-1
cdr3_nt: TGTGCCACCAGTGATCCCTCGGCGGGAGGTGGGAATGAGCAGTTCTTC
cdr3_aa: CATSDPSAGGGNEQFF

j_call: TRBJ1-2
d_call: TRBD1
clone_size: .
v_call: TRBV19
cdr3_nt: TGTGCCACAACCGAGGGGGCCGCTAACTATGGCTACACCTTC
cdr3_aa: CATTEGAANYGYTF

j_call: TRBJ2-7
d_call: .
clone_size: once
v_call: TRBV29-1
cdr3_nt: TGCAGCGTAGTACAGGGCCTGGGCGAGCAGTACTTC
cdr3_aa: CSVVQGLGEQYF

j_call: TRBJ2-5
d_call: .
clone_size: .
v_call: TRBV19
cdr3_nt: TGTGCCAGTAGTATAGGGGCAGGGTCAAAGACCCAGTACTTC
cdr3_aa: CASSIGAGSKTQYF

j_call: TRBJ2-1
d_call: .
clone_size: .
v_call: TRBV11-2
cdr3_nt: TGTGCCAGCAGCAATCAGGGCTCAGCCTACAATGAGCAGTTCTTC
cdr3_aa: CASSNQGSAYNEQFF

j_call: TRBJ2-1
d_call: .
clone_size: .
v_call: TRBV10-1
cdr3_nt: TGCGCCAGCAGTACTAGATCCCCTAGCTCCTACAATGAGCAGTTCTTC
cdr3_aa: CASSTRSPSSYNEQFF

j_call: TRBJ2-7
d_call: .
clone_size: .
v_call: TRBV11-2
cdr3_nt: TGTGCCAGCATCCCGGGTGGGGGGTATGCCCACGAGCAGTACTTC
cdr3_aa: CASIPGGGYAHEQYF

j_call: TRBJ2-2
d_call: TRBD2
clone_size: .
v_call: TRBV2
cdr3_nt: TGTGCCAGCACCGAGTCAGGGACTAGCGGGATATTTGGGTGGACCGGGGAGCTGTTTTTT
cdr3_aa: CASTESGTSGIFGWTGELFF

j_call: TRBJ1-1
d_call: TRBD1
clone_size: .
v_call: TRBV5-1
cdr3_nt: TGCGCCAGCAGGGCTGGGACAGGGAACACTGAAGCTTTCTTT
cdr3_aa: CASRAGTGNTEAFF

j_call: TRBJ2-3
d_call: TRBD2
clone_size: .
v_call: TRBV27
cdr3_nt: TGTGCCAGCAGCAGGACTAGCGGGAACCCGGGGGATACGCAGTATTTT
cdr3_aa: CASSRTSGNPGDTQYF

j_call: TRBJ2-1
d_call: TRBD2
clone_size: .
v_call: TRBV5-4
cdr3_nt: TGTGCCAGCAGCTTGGCAACTAGCGGGTTCCCACATGAGCAGTTCTTC
cdr3_aa: CASSLATSGFPHEQFF

j_call: TRBJ1-5
d_call: .
clone_size: .
v_call: TRBV6-1
cdr3_nt: TGTGCCAGCAGTGAAGCGGGGGGGAGCAATCAGCCCCAGCATTTT
cdr3_aa: CASSEAGGSNQPQHF

j_call: TRBJ1-4
d_call: .
clone_size: .
v_call: TRBV5-1
cdr3_nt: TGCGCCAGCAGTTTGCAGGGGAATAGAGAGGAAAAACTGTTTTTT
cdr3_aa: CASSLQGNREEKLFF

j_call: TRBJ2-7
d_call: TRBD1
clone_size: once
v_call: TRBV10-3
cdr3_nt: TGTGCCATCAGGACAGATACCGGGACAGGGAGCAACGAGCAGTACTTC
cdr3_aa: CAIRTDTGTGSNEQYF

j_call: TRBJ2-3
d_call: .
clone_size: .
v_call: TRBV4-3
cdr3_nt: TGCGCCAGCAGCCAAGAACTTATCACAGATACGCAGTATTTT
cdr3_aa: CASSQELITDTQYF

j_call: TRBJ1-4
d_call: .
clone_size: .
v_call: TRBV28
cdr3_nt: TGTGCCAGCGGACCCCCAGGCCCGGGGGAAAAACTGTTTTTT
cdr3_aa: CASGPPGPGEKLFF

j_call: TRBJ2-1
d_call: .
clone_size: .
v_call: TRBV19
cdr3_nt: TGTGCCAGTAGTATATCGTGGGAGGTCTACAATGAGCAGTTCTTC
cdr3_aa: CASSISWEVYNEQFF

j_call: TRBJ2-2
d_call: .
clone_size: .
v_call: TRBV9
cdr3_nt: TGTGCCAGCAGCTCCCGGGAGCCAGACACCGGGGAGCTGTTTTTT
cdr3_aa: CASSSREPDTGELFF

j_call: TRBJ2-1
d_call: TRBD2
clone_size: .
v_call: TRBV30
cdr3_nt: TGTGCCTGGATCGGTAGCGGGATAAACAATGAGCAGTTCTTC
cdr3_aa: CAWIGSGINNEQFF